Below, 2 T cell receptor beta chains from the same sample are listed, as sequenced in a study of T cell responses to AZD1222 COVID-19 vaccine. Sequenced by immunoSEQ multiplex PCR; TCRdb stores in-frame clones only, minus some. Here the sample spans roughly 120,000 clones, 92% being singletons. Source: peripheral blood, taken 28 days after the second AZD1222 dose. The source is an adult who received the AZD1222 COVID-19 vaccine.

The chain is built from TRBV28 and TRBJ1-1; D is undetermined. The CDR3 spans 14 residues. Germline V gene data show CDR1 as MDHEN and CDR2 as SYDVKM. The V and J ends lost 3 bases and 1 base respectively, with 9 bases between them. The CDR3 reads CASSFRTANTEAFF. DNA for the CDR3: TGTGCCAGCAGTTTCCGGACTGCGAACACTGAAGCTTTCTTT.

V gene TRBV6-6 combines with J gene TRBJ1-2; D gene unclear. The CDR3 is 13 residues long. The V end was cut by 4 bases, the J end by 4 bases, with 10 bases between. CDR1 and CDR2 (germline): MNHNY, SVGAGI (reference sequence). This chain's CDR3 is CASSFDIAYGYTF. The CDR3 DNA is TGTGCCAGCAGTTTTGACATAGCCTATGGCTACACCTTC.